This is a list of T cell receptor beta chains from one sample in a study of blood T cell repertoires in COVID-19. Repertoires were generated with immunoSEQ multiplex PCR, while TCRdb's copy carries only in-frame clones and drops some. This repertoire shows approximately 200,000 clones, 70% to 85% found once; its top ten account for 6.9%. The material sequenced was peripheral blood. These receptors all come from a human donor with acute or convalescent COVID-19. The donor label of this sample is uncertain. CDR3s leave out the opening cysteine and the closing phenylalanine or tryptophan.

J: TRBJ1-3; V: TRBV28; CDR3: ASSLQAFSGNTIY
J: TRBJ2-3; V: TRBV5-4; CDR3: ASSLRSLAGTDTQY
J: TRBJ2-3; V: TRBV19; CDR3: ASSMPPRDTQY
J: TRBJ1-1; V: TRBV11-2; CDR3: ASSLRRGTEAF
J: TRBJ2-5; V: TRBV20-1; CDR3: SASSGQGTQETQY
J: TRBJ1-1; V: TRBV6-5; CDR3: ASSYSGSMGSEAF
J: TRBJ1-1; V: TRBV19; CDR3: ASSPHRGANTEAF
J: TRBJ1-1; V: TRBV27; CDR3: ASRPLPGQGGRNTEAF
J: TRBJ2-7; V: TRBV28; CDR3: ASSPGLAGNYEQY
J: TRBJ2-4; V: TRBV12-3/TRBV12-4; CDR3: ASSLRGLGIQY
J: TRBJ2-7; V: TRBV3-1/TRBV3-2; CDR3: ASSQDTTVSYEQY
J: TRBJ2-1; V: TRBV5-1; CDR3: ASSPSGINYNEQF
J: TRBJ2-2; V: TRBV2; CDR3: ASRRETDTGELF
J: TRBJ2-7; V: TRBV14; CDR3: ASSPLLQSYEQY
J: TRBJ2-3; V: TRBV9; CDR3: ASSTRETSGATDTQY
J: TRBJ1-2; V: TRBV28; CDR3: ASSFGGDSYGYT
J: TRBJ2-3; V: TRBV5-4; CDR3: ASSSRSGASTDTQY
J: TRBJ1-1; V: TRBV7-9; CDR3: ASSPVLGTGSTEAF
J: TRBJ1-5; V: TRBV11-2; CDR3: ASSLDRDQPQH
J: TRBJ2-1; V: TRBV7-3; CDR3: ASSLRGTRSDEQF
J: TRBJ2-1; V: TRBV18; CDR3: ASSQTVAPPYNEQF
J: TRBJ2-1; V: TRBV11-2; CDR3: ASSPRIGAGSINEQF
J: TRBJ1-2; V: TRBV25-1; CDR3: ASSRTGANYGYT
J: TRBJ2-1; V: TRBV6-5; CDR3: ASSYDRGAYNEQF
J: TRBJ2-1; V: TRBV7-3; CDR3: ASSPGGPLFEQF
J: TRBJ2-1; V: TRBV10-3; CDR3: AIRNELAGSSYNEQF
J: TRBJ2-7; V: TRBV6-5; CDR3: ASSVEAGGPTEQY
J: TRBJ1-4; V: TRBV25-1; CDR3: ASSESGTNEKLF
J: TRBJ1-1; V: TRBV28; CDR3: ASREQGPNTEAF
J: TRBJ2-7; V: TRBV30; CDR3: AWTSGSRQQY
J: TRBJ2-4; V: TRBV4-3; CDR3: ASSQSGGRRETDIQY
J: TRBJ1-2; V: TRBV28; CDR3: ASGENNRVHT
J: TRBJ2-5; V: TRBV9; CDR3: ASSVGRGQGSVETQY
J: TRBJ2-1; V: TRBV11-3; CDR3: ASSLWTGKDDNEQF
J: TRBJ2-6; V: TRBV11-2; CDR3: ASSEDRVVNVLT
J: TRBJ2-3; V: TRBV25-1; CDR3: ASSERPTSGSRDTQY
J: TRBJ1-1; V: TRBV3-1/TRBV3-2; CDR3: ASSQDRSYPQAF
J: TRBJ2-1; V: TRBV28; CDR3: ASRTGTGSYNEQF
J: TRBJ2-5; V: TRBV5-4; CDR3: ASSWTSGKGGQETQY
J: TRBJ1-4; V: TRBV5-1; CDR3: ASSLTTGQGTEKLF
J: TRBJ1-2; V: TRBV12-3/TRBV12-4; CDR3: ASSLGTVYGYT
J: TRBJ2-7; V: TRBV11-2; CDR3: ASSSDIRGIYEQY
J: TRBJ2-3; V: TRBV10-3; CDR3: AISESRGGLAGGRRDTQY
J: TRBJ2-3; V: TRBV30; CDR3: AWSVGRGTDTQY
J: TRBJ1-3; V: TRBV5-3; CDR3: ARSTSGLCGNTIY
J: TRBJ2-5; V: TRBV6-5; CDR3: ASSYATAVETQY
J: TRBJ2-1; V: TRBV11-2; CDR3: ASSLGFTSGRAGQF